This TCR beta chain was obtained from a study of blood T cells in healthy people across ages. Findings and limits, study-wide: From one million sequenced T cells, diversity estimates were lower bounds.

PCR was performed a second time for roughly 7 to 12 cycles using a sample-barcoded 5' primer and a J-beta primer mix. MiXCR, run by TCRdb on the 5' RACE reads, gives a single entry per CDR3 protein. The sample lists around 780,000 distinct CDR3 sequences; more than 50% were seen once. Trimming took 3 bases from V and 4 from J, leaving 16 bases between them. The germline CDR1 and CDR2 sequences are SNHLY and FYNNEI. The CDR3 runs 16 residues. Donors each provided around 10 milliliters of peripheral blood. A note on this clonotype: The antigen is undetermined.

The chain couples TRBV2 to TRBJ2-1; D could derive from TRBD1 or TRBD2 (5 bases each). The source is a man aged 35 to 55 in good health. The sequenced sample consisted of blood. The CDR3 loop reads CASSDPRDEKYNEQFF. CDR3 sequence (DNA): TGTGCCAGCAGTGACCCCCGGGACGAAAAATACAATGAGCAGTTCTTC.